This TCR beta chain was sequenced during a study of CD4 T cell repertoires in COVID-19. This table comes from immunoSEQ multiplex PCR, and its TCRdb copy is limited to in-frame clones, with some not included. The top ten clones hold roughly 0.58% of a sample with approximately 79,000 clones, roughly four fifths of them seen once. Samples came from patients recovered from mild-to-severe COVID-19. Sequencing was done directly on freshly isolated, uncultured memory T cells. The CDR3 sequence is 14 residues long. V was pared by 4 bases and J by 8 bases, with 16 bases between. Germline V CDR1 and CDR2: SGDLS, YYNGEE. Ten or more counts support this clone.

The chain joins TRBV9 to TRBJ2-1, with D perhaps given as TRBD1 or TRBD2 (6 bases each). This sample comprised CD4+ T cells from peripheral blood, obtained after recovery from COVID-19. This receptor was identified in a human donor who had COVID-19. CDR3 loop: CASSTGTTGDEQFF. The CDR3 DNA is TGTGCCAGCAGCACCGGGACAACGGGGGATGAGCAGTTCTTC.